Listed below are T cell receptor beta chains from one sample, sequenced in a study of blood T cell repertoires in COVID-19. Sequenced by immunoSEQ multiplex PCR; TCRdb stores in-frame clones only, minus some. The repertoire has 650,000 to 800,000 clones, more than 80% of them found once; the top ten carry over 0.2%. Material for sequencing was peripheral blood. The receptors derive from a woman between 18 and 29 years old with acute or convalescent COVID-19. CDR3s include the opening cysteine and the closing phenylalanine or tryptophan. A D gene is named only where the DNA matches it firmly. Size is omitted from some rows. Given values are once, few, many or a class for expanded clones.

size: -
D: -
V: TRBV7-9
J: TRBJ2-5
CDR3: CASSPNQRETQYF
DNA: TGTGCCAGCAGCCCGAATCAGAGGGAGACCCAGTACTTC

size: -
D: TRBD1
V: TRBV2
J: TRBJ1-5
CDR3: CASSYRDRVGNQPQHF
DNA: TGTGCCAGCAGTTACCGGGACAGGGTTGGCAATCAGCCCCAGCATTTT

size: -
D: -
V: TRBV2
J: TRBJ2-1
CDR3: CASSERTTYNEQFF
DNA: TGTGCCAGCAGTGAAAGGACTACCTACAATGAGCAGTTCTTC

size: -
D: -
V: TRBV28
J: TRBJ1-1
CDR3: CASSLAGRSMAFF
DNA: TGTGCCAGCAGTTTAGCAGGGAGGTCGATGGCTTTCTTT

size: once
D: TRBD2
V: TRBV7-2
J: TRBJ2-1
CDR3: CASSLVAGGTEQFF
DNA: TGTGCCAGCAGCTTAGTAGCGGGGGGGACTGAGCAGTTCTTC

size: -
D: TRBD2
V: TRBV7-9
J: TRBJ2-1
CDR3: CASSLGGTSNEQFF
DNA: TGTGCCAGCAGCTTAGGAGGGACTAGCAATGAGCAGTTCTTC

size: -
D: -
V: TRBV6-5
J: TRBJ1-6
CDR3: CASTNGGGSSPLHF
DNA: TGTGCCAGCACCAACGGGGGGGGAAGTTCACCCCTCCACTTT

size: -
D: -
V: TRBV21-1
J: TRBJ1-1
CDR3: CASSKVWGRAKRAEAFF
DNA: TGTGCCAGCAGCAAAGTTTGGGGGCGCGCGAAGAGGGCTGAAGCTTTCTTT

size: -
D: TRBD1
V: TRBV7-2
J: TRBJ1-4
CDR3: CASSLSGGGEKLFF
DNA: TGTGCCAGCAGCTTATCAGGGGGCGGAGAAAAACTGTTTTTT

size: -
D: -
V: TRBV29-1
J: TRBJ1-2
CDR3: CSVNPLPPREGYTF
DNA: TGCAGCGTTAACCCTCTTCCCCCCAGGGAAGGCTACACCTTC

size: -
D: TRBD1
V: TRBV6-5
J: TRBJ2-7
CDR3: CASSLEDRGMGQYF
DNA: TGTGCCAGCAGCCTGGAGGACAGGGGGATGGGGCAGTACTTC

size: -
D: -
V: TRBV6-5
J: TRBJ2-5
CDR3: CATRRAETQYF
DNA: TGTGCCACCCGCCGAGCTGAGACCCAGTACTTC

size: -
D: -
V: TRBV5-1
J: TRBJ1-1
CDR3: CASSLLGDEAFF
DNA: TGCGCCAGCAGCTTGCTGGGAGATGAAGCTTTCTTT

size: -
D: TRBD1
V: TRBV29-1
J: TRBJ1-2
CDR3: CSVTTGVGYGYTF
DNA: TGCAGCGTTACGACAGGGGTCGGCTATGGCTACACCTTC

size: -
D: -
V: TRBV6-2/TRBV6-3
J: TRBJ2-1
CDR3: CASSPADYSYNEQFF
DNA: TGTGCCAGCAGCCCCGCGGACTACTCCTACAATGAGCAGTTCTTC